The 2 T cell receptor beta chains below were found in one sample sequenced in a study of technical replicates of blood from a few donors. Some clones are missing from TCRdb's copy, which holds only in-frame ones; the method was immunoSEQ multiplex PCR. The profile covers approximately 84,000 clones, with nearly 98% appearing a single time and 0.15% taken by the ten largest. What was sequenced was T cells isolated from PBMCs. These receptor sequences come from a human donor in good health.

The chain has TRBV18 and TRBJ1-5; TRBD1 might be the D (6 bases). Germline CDR1 reads KGHSH; CDR2 reads LQKENI. V gave up 2 bases and J gave up 7 bases, with 15 bases separating them. The CDR3 runs to 15 residues. CDR3 loop: CASSPRTGFEQPQHF. DNA for the CDR3: TGTGCCAGCTCACCAAGAACAGGGTTCGAACAGCCCCAGCATTTT.

Note on this clone: This CDR3 is also generated by other DNA sequences in the sample. V usage is TRBV28 and J usage is TRBJ2-2; D gene unclear. Germline values: CDR1 MDHEN, CDR2 SYDVKM. The CDR3 is 19 amino acids. V was pared by 5 bases and J by 1 base, with 23 bases between. The CDR3 protein is CASSPSGLTEIKNTGELFF. CDR3 in DNA: TGTGCCAGCAGTCCTAGTGGTCTAACTGAAATCAAGAACACCGGGGAGCTGTTTTTT.